Below, 21 T cell receptor beta chains from the same sample are listed, as sequenced in a study of blood T cell repertoires in COVID-19. Profiling relied on immunoSEQ multiplex PCR, and the TCRdb table lists in-frame clones only, not all of them. The sample carries 70,000 to 90,000 clones, around 89% recorded once. Material: PBMCs or T cells enriched from blood (not recorded which). These receptors were obtained from a woman aged 50 to 60 with acute COVID-19.

The CDR3 bases are TGTGCCAGCAGCCCAACAGCGGGAGACTACAATGAGCAGTTCTTC. This codes for CASSPTAGDYNEQFF. This chain joins TRBV7-9 and TRBJ2-1; 8 positions agree with TRBD2. CDR1 and CDR2 from the germline V gene are SEHNR and FQNEAQ (reference sequence). J lost 3 bases, V lost 5 bases, and 6 bases had no gene match. This CDR3 is built from 15 residues.

This chain uses TRBV6-5 with TRBJ2-7; a possible D gene is TRBD2 (5 bases). CDR1 is MNHEY and CDR2 is SVGAGI in the germline V gene. The CDR3 length is 12 residues. V was pared by 7 bases and J by 5 bases, with 12 bases between. The CDR3: CASIIGLHEQYF. The CDR3 coding sequence is TGTGCCAGCATTATTGGACTCCACGAGCAGTACTTC.

The chain employs TRBV12-3 or TRBV12-4 and TRBJ2-7; no clear D gene. Trimming left V 6 bases short and J 6 bases short, with 15 bases between. The CDR3 is made up of 13 amino acids. CDR3 residues: CASSLVAGREQYF. CDR3 bases: TGTGCCAGCAGCCTGGTCGCTGGCCGCGAGCAGTACTTC.

This chain links TRBV6-5 with TRBJ2-3, with D perhaps TRBD1 (6 bases). The CDR3 contains 16 residues. Germline V lookup: CDR1 MNHEY, CDR2 SVGAGI. V was shortened by 4 bases and J by 2 bases, with 16 bases between the two germline ends. CDR3 region: CASSLGALRSTDTQYF. The CDR3 coding sequence is TGTGCCAGCAGTTTGGGGGCTTTAAGGTCCACAGATACGCAGTATTTT.

The J gene is TRBJ2-4, the V gene TRBV3-1 (or the pseudogene TRBV3-2); 8 nucleotides align to TRBD1. Germline V gene data show CDR1 as LGHDT and CDR2 as YNNKEL (reference sequence). The CDR3 has 17 amino acids. The trim removed 3 bases at V and 6 bases at J, leaving 13 bases unmatched. Here the CDR3 reads CASSHLAEAGGTNIQYF. CDR3 bases: TGTGCCAGCAGCCACCTAGCCGAAGCAGGGGGCACAAACATTCAGTACTTC.

This clone was picked up a small number of times. The chain has TRBV28 and TRBJ1-1, with D perhaps matching TRBD1 (5 bases). The germline V gene encodes CDR1 MDHEN and CDR2 SYDVKM. This CDR3 has 15 residues. V lost 3 bases and J lost 4, with 15 bases in between. CDR3 residues: CASSFFQGSGTEAFF. The CDR3 DNA is TGTGCCAGCAGTTTCTTCCAGGGTTCGGGCACTGAAGCTTTCTTT.

The chain couples TRBV30 to TRBJ2-3; 10 bases line up with TRBD2. V gave up 2 bases and J gave up 5 bases; unmatched junction bases: 4. Germline CDR1 reads GTSNPN; CDR2 reads SVGIG (reference sequence). This CDR3 comprises 14 residues. The CDR3 sequence: CAWSRLAGRDTQYF. The CDR3 DNA reads TGTGCCTGGAGTCGACTAGCGGGCAGAGATACGCAGTATTTT.

In this sample, this clone turned up once. The rearrangement joins TRBV9 to TRBJ1-6; possibly TRBD1 for D (5 bases). The V and J ends lost 4 bases and 6 bases respectively, with 11 bases between them. The CDR3 consists of 14 residues. Germline values: CDR1 SGDLS, CDR2 YYNGEE. The CDR3 region is CASSFQGTNSPLHF. CDR3 coding DNA: TGTGCCAGCAGCTTCCAGGGTACTAATTCACCCCTCCACTTT.

In this sample, this clone turned up a few times. This chain connects TRBV18 to TRBJ1-5; tentatively, D is TRBD1 (6 bases). CDR1 and CDR2 from the germline V gene are KGHSH and LQKENI. The length of the CDR3 is 15 residues. Trimming pared 4 bases from V and 2 bases from J, leaving 12 bases between. In nucleotides, the CDR3 is TGTGCCAGCTCACTACAGGGAAGGGGCAATCAGCCCCAGCATTTT. Residues: CASSLQGRGNQPQHF.

The rearrangement joins TRBV7-2 to TRBJ2-1; TRBD2 aligns across 10 bases. The CDR3 loop spans 16 amino acids. Germline assignment: CDR1 SGHTA and CDR2 FQGNSA. The V segment lost 5 bases and the J segment 0 bases; nucleotides outside the gene matches: 4. The CDR3 region is CASSTSSGSSYNEQFF. CDR3 sequence (DNA): TGTGCCAGCAGCACTTCTAGCGGGAGCTCCTACAATGAGCAGTTCTTC.

The rearrangement links TRBV27 to TRBJ2-1, with D possibly TRBD1 on 6 matching bases. V gave up 7 bases and J gave up 3 bases, with 16 bases separating them. Looked up from germline, CDR1 is MNHEY and CDR2 is SMNVEV (reference sequence). The CDR3 contains 15 residues. In DNA form, the CDR3 reads TGTGCCAGCACCCCTCGGGACACCTACTACAATGAGCAGTTCTTC. It yields the protein CASTPRDTYYNEQFF.

The V gene is TRBV7-2, the J gene TRBJ2-7; 10 bases are a match to TRBD2. The ends lost 4 bases at V and 2 bases at J; junction bases unmatched: 2. CDR1 SGHTA and CDR2 FQGNSA come from the germline V gene. This CDR3 is 14 amino acids long. CDR3 nucleotide sequence: TGTGCCAGCAGCTCTCTAGCGGGGGCCTACGAGCAGTACTTC. Protein: CASSSLAGAYEQYF.

This clone has only one observation. The rearrangement uses TRBV15 and TRBJ1-2; D not certain. This CDR3 contains 12 residues. The germline CDR1 and CDR2 sequences are LNHNV and YYDKDF (reference sequence). The ends were cut back, 6 bases at V and 3 bases at J, with 8 bases in the middle. CDR3 coding DNA: TGTGCCACCAGTTTTGTCGACTATGGCTACACCTTC. Its protein product is CATSFVDYGYTF.

CDR3 DNA sequence: TGTGCCAGCAGCCCTCATATCCGGACAGGTAAGGCCCCCACTGAAGCTTTCTTT. Translated: CASSPHIRTGKAPTEAFF. This chain connects TRBV4-2 to TRBJ1-1; 7 bases are a match to TRBD1. The CDR3 contains 18 residues. Trimming cost V 4 bases and J 4 bases; bases outside gene matches: 18. The germline CDR1 and CDR2 sequences are LGHNA and YNFKEQ.

The chain combines TRBV6-1 with TRBJ1-2, with 7 nucleotides matching TRBD1. This CDR3 comprises 15 residues. In germline, CDR1 is MNHNS, CDR2 SASEGT. The junction had 5 bases not matched to a gene; V was cut back by 0 bases and J by 4 bases. The CDR3 protein is CASSEAGGIFYGYTF. The CDR3 DNA reads as TGTGCCAGCAGTGAAGCAGGGGGCATCTTCTATGGCTACACCTTC.

The sample holds one count of this clone. The chain uses TRBV7-9 and TRBJ2-7; 7 bases are shared with TRBD1. V shed 5 bases and J 2 bases; nucleotides not matched to a gene: 6. This CDR3 has 14 residues. Per the germline V gene, CDR1 is SEHNR and CDR2 is FQNEAQ (reference sequence). The CDR3 DNA follows: TGTGCCAGCAGCATCACAGGGGCGGCCTACGAGCAGTACTTC. This translates into CASSITGAAYEQYF.

The rearrangement links TRBV24-1 to TRBJ2-7; TRBD1 aligns across 9 bases. J gave up 2 bases and V 5 bases, and 6 bases lay outside the gene matches. Germline V gene data show CDR1 as KGHDR and CDR2 as SFDVKD. This CDR3 is built from 15 residues. The CDR3, as DNA: TGTGCCACCAGTGCCGGACAGGGGAGTCCCTACGAGCAGTACTTC. Translation: CATSAGQGSPYEQYF.

The gene calls are TRBV28 and TRBJ2-7, with TRBD2 matching over 7 bases. CDR1 and CDR2 (germline): MDHEN, SYDVKM. The CDR3 runs 15 residues. After removal of 10 bases from V and 3 bases from J, the junction contained 15 bases not matched to a gene. CDR3 residues: CATLGAGLLIYEQYF. CDR3 sequence (DNA): TGTGCCACCCTAGGAGCGGGACTGCTAATCTACGAGCAGTACTTC.

A single count supports this clone. The chain has TRBV19 and TRBJ2-1; possibly TRBD2 for D (6 bases). Germline V gene lookup returns CDR1 LNHDA and CDR2 SQIVND (reference sequence). The CDR3 extends over 13 amino acids. For the CDR3, the DNA is TGTGTCCAACTAGCACCAGATGGGGATGAGCAGTTCTTC. Translated, it gives CVQLAPDGDEQFF.

The chain joins TRBV4-1 to TRBJ2-7, with 8 bases fitting TRBD2. The CDR3 has 15 residues. V trimming: 5 bases; J trimming: 2 bases; junction bases outside the gene matches: 8. Per the germline V gene, CDR1 is MGHRA and CDR2 is YSYEKL. CDR3 bases: TGCGCCAGCAGCTTCTCTAGCGGGCGTACCTACGAGCAGTACTTC. It translates to CASSFSSGRTYEQYF.

This chain connects TRBV7-2 to TRBJ1-5, with D possibly being TRBD1 (5 bases). The CDR3 contains 14 residues. With 1 base removed from V and 3 bases from J, the gap between germline ends came to 7 bases. CDR1 SGHTA and CDR2 FQGNSA come from the germline V gene. The CDR3 DNA follows: TGTGCCAGCAGCTTAGTGGGACTCAATCAGCCCCAGCATTTT. The encoded protein is CASSLVGLNQPQHF.